Listed here is a single T cell receptor (beta chain). Deletions cut 4 bases from V and 0 bases from J, with 10 bases between. The length of the CDR3 is 14 residues. The germline gives CDR1 SGHRS, CDR2 YFSETQ. Original analysis: The assay estimated nucleated cells by amplifying reference gene primers. Here immunoSEQ multiplex PCR was the method, and the copy in TCRdb shows in-frame clones only, minus some. The V and J calls and the clone size are those of that table, but D and trimming were determined from the DNA. The sample includes more than 110,000 clones, approximately 78% seen only once; the top ten take approximately 4.1%. The sample is drawn from a study of blood T cell repertoires in COVID-19. As for the study in general: Researchers got acute and convalescent COVID-19 samples from the United States, Italy and Spain. Sources were T cells, B-cell-depleted T cells, or PBMCs; the material itself was cDNA or gDNA.

V usage is TRBV5-1 and J usage is TRBJ2-5, with TRBD1 as a possible D gene (5 bases). Source material: peripheral blood. The receptor's source is a woman older than 75 with acute or convalescent COVID-19. The CDR3 is CASSPSGYQETQYF. Written as DNA, the CDR3 is TGCGCCAGCAGCCCGTCAGGGTACCAAGAGACCCAGTACTTC.